A single sample is the source of the 23 T cell receptor beta chains below, sequenced in a study of T cell responses to AZD1222 COVID-19 vaccine. Produced via immunoSEQ multiplex PCR; TCRdb's table is partial and in-frame only. There are about 130,000 clones in the sample; nearly 90% occur only once, and 4.5% to 6.5% lies in the top ten. Sequences were derived from peripheral blood, sampled 28 days after the second AZD1222 dose. The source is an adult who received the AZD1222 COVID-19 vaccine.

The chain uses TRBV5-1 and TRBJ2-1, with 8 bases lining up with TRBD2. Trimming removed 5 bases from V and 2 bases from J; junction bases left unmatched: 3. The germline V gene has CDR1 SGHRS and CDR2 YFSETQ. The CDR3 spans 14 residues. CDR3 sequence reads: CASRREGTYNEQFF. The CDR3 DNA sequence: TGCGCCAGCAGACGGGAGGGTACCTACAATGAGCAGTTCTTC.

CDR3 protein: CASSLGGTSGSGETQYF. The CDR3, as DNA: TGCGCCAGCAGCTTGGGGGGGACTAGCGGGAGTGGAGAGACCCAGTACTTC. The gene calls are TRBV5-1 and TRBJ2-5; 14 bases align to TRBD2. Germline V CDR1 and CDR2: SGHRS, YFSETQ. Unmatched junction bases numbered 5, after V lost 0 bases and J lost 4 bases. The CDR3 has 17 amino acids.

The rearrangement joins TRBV5-1 to TRBJ1-4, with a tentative D call TRBD1 (5 bases). The CDR3 covers 15 residues. The V end was cut by 0 bases, the J end by 3 bases, with 9 bases between. Per germline, CDR1 SGHRS and CDR2 YFSETQ. CDR3 nucleotide sequence: TGCGCCAGCAGCTTGGTCAGGGCACCTAATGAAAAACTGTTTTTT. This gives the protein CASSLVRAPNEKLFF.

The chain employs TRBV28 and TRBJ1-3; D gene uncertain. This CDR3 has 16 amino acids. V was trimmed by 4 bases and J by 4 bases, leaving 17 bases between them. Germline CDR1 MDHEN, CDR2 SYDVKM. CDR3 amino acids: CASSSPREGAGNTIYF. CDR3 DNA: TGTGCCAGCAGTTCCCCGAGGGAGGGAGCAGGAAACACCATATATTTT.

V is TRBV7-9 and J is TRBJ1-5; no reliable D call. V was clipped by 5 bases and J by 3 bases, with 5 bases between them. Germline V gene data show CDR1 as SEHNR and CDR2 as FQNEAQ (reference sequence). The CDR3 is 12 amino acids. CDR3 in amino acids: CASSMNNQPQHF. DNA for the CDR3: TGTGCCAGCAGCATGAACAATCAGCCCCAGCATTTT. Based on the CDR3 plus reference TRBV7-9 and TRBJ1-5, the full variable domain is DTGVSQNPRHKITKRGQNVTFRCDPISEHNRLYWYRQTLGQGPEFLTYFQNEAQLEKSRLLSDRFSAERPKGSFSTLEIQRTEQGDSAMYLCASSMNNQPQHFGDGTRLSIL.

The rearrangement links TRBV28 to TRBJ1-5; 7 nucleotides agree with TRBD1. Germline V gives CDR1 MDHEN, CDR2 SYDVKM. The V segment lost 3 bases and the J segment 1 base; nucleotides outside the gene matches: 9. The CDR3 covers 17 residues. CDR3 loop: CASSFFPGTVSNQPQHF. In DNA, the CDR3 is TGTGCCAGCAGTTTTTTCCCCGGGACAGTAAGCAATCAGCCCCAGCATTTT.

The V and J genes are TRBV18 and TRBJ1-4; tentatively, D is TRBD1 (5 bases). CDR1 is KGHSH, CDR2 LQKENI, per germline. V was shortened by 5 bases and J by 7 bases, with 17 bases between the two germline ends. This CDR3 is built from 15 residues. The CDR3 DNA sequence: TGTGCCAGCTCAGAAACGCAGGGATGGAGTGAAAAACTGTTTTTT. This translates into CASSETQGWSEKLFF.

The rearrangement links TRBV7-8 to TRBJ2-5, with 13 bases that match TRBD2. The germline V gene encodes CDR1 SGHVS and CDR2 FQNEAQ. The trim removed 5 bases at V and 6 bases at J, leaving 9 bases unmatched. This CDR3 contains 16 residues. CDR3 sequence reads: CASSLIGTSGIKTQYF. The CDR3 DNA is TGTGCCAGCAGCCTGATCGGGACTAGCGGGATAAAGACCCAGTACTTC.

Written as DNA, the CDR3 is TGTGCCAGCAGGGGCCGGGACAGTTCTTCCGAGCAGTACTTC. Translated, it gives CASRGRDSSSEQYF. The chain links TRBV6-6 to TRBJ2-7; 7 positions agree with TRBD1. V lost 6 bases and J lost 6; bases outside the gene matches: 11. The CDR3 extends over 14 amino acids. The V gene's germline CDR1 is MNHNY and CDR2 SVGAGI (reference sequence).

The V and J genes are TRBV3-1 (or the pseudogene TRBV3-2) and TRBJ2-3; the D is unclear. The CDR3 totals 11 residues. The germline V and J ends were trimmed by 4 bases and 5 bases, with 4 bases remaining between them. The germline V gene has CDR1 LGHDT and CDR2 YNNKEL (reference sequence). The CDR3 is CASSPGDTQYF. The CDR3 DNA reads as TGTGCCAGCAGCCCTGGAGATACGCAGTATTTT.

The V call is TRBV28, the J call TRBJ2-3; 11 bases agree with TRBD2. V gave up 0 bases and J gave up 0 bases; unmatched junction bases: 2. This CDR3 region has 17 residues. Germline V gene data show CDR1 as MDHEN and CDR2 as SYDVKM. The CDR3 region is CASSLWTSGISTDTQYF. As DNA, the CDR3 is TGTGCCAGCAGTTTATGGACTAGCGGGATTAGCACAGATACGCAGTATTTT.

This clone is a singleton in its sample. The chain joins TRBV3-1 (or the pseudogene TRBV3-2) to TRBJ2-2; 9 bases line up with TRBD2. The CDR3 is 15 residues long. Germline CDR1 reads LGHDT; CDR2 reads YNNKEL (reference sequence). V lost 4 bases and J lost 6; bases outside the gene matches: 6. The CDR3 reads CASSLSGTSSGELFF. As DNA, the CDR3 is TGTGCCAGCAGCCTAAGTGGGACTAGCTCCGGGGAGCTGTTTTTT.

The rearrangement uses TRBV19 and TRBJ2-6; D uncertain. The CDR3 runs to 15 residues. Germline CDR1 and CDR2: LNHDA and SQIVND (reference sequence). V was cut by 7 bases and J by 1 base, with 11 bases left in between. The CDR3 region has the DNA TGTGCCAGTAAGGTGGTAGGTTCTGGGGCCAACGTCCTGACTTTC. Protein: CASKVVGSGANVLTF.

This rearrangement joins TRBV15 to TRBJ1-1; D gene unclear. Deletions cut 0 bases from V and 4 bases from J, with 18 bases between. The CDR3 runs to 17 residues. Germline CDR1 reads LNHNV; CDR2 reads YYDKDF (reference sequence). The CDR3 protein is CATSRDKNWGGITEAFF. CDR3 nucleotide sequence: TGTGCCACCAGCAGAGATAAAAATTGGGGTGGTATCACTGAAGCTTTCTTT.

Here the CDR3 reads CASSLVPLDTQYF. CDR3 bases: TGTGCCAGCAGTTTGGTACCCTTGGATACGCAGTATTTT. The rearrangement uses TRBV27 and TRBJ2-3; D is unclear. The CDR3 is made up of 13 amino acids. CDR1 is MNHEY, CDR2 SMNVEV, per germline (reference sequence). V lost 3 bases and J 6 bases, leaving 10 bases between the germline ends.

The chain recombines TRBV4-3 with TRBJ1-2; no definite D call. From germline, CDR1 is LGHNA and CDR2 YSLEER. Trimming removed 0 bases at V and 3 bases at J, with 14 bases between. The CDR3 is made up of 16 amino acids. CDR3 protein: CASSQDYSSLYYGYTF. Written as DNA, the CDR3 is TGCGCCAGCAGCCAAGATTACAGCAGCCTGTACTATGGCTACACCTTC.

The rearrangement uses TRBV29-1 and TRBJ2-4; the D gene could be TRBD1 or TRBD2 (6 bases each). This CDR3 spans 12 amino acids. The V gene lost 1 base and the J gene lost 11 bases, with 12 bases spanning the gap. CDR1 is SQVTM and CDR2 is ANQGSEA in the germline V gene. CDR3 bases: TGCAGCGTTGAAGGAGGGGGGTTAGTTCAGTACTTC. This codes for CSVEGGGLVQYF.

The chain has TRBV11-2 and TRBJ1-5; the D is unclear. Trimming stripped 5 bases from V and 8 bases from J, with 16 bases between. There are 14 residues in the CDR3. Germline V gene lookup returns CDR1 SGHAT and CDR2 FQNNGV. This CDR3 reads CASSRPTLWEPQHF. The CDR3 DNA follows: TGTGCCAGCAGCCGCCCGACCCTGTGGGAGCCCCAGCATTTT.

The rearrangement links TRBV4-3 to TRBJ2-4; a possible D gene is TRBD2 (5 bases). The CDR3 loop spans 15 amino acids. In germline, CDR1 is LGHNA, CDR2 YSLEER. Trimming left V 4 bases short and J 6 bases short, with 16 bases between. The CDR3 loop is CASSLIVRDANIQYF. DNA for the CDR3: TGCGCCAGCAGCCTGATTGTACGGGATGCAAACATTCAGTACTTC.

This chain joins TRBV6-2 or TRBV6-3 and TRBJ2-3; D is uncertain. The CDR3 contains 14 residues. Germline-derived CDR1 and CDR2 are MNHEY and SVGEGT. V lost 8 bases, J lost 1 base, and 13 bases lay in between. The DNA of the CDR3 is TGTGCCAGCCGCCCCGGCCAGGGCACAGATACGCAGTATTTT. Amino acid sequence: CASRPGQGTDTQYF.

CDR3 protein: CASSLGQPGATQYF. In DNA form, the CDR3 reads TGTGCCAGCAGCTTAGGACAGCCCGGTGCGACCCAGTACTTC. The chain carries TRBV11-2 and TRBJ2-5; D possibly corresponds to TRBD1 (5 bases). The ends were cut back, 1 base at V and 7 bases at J, with 13 bases in the middle. Germline V gives CDR1 SGHAT, CDR2 FQNNGV. The CDR3 length is 14 residues.

The chain has TRBV7-2 and TRBJ2-1; D may be TRBD1 or TRBD2 (5 bases each). From germline, CDR1 is SGHTA and CDR2 FQGNSA. With 2 bases removed from V and 8 bases from J, the gap between germline ends came to 16 bases. The CDR3 consists of 15 residues. Here the CDR3 reads CASSLFPPGPDEQFF. The CDR3 bases are TGTGCCAGCAGCTTATTCCCACCGGGGCCCGATGAGCAGTTCTTC.

This clone appeared once. The CDR3 nucleotides are TGTGCCAGCAGCCAAGATCCGATGGTATTCCATTCCTACAATGAGCAGTTCTTC. It specifies CASSQDPMVFHSYNEQFF. The gene calls are TRBV3-1 (or the pseudogene TRBV3-2) and TRBJ2-1; D gene uncertain. CDR3 length equals 18 residues. V lost 0 bases, J lost 1 base, and 16 bases lay in between. Germline values: CDR1 LGHDT, CDR2 YNNKEL (reference sequence).